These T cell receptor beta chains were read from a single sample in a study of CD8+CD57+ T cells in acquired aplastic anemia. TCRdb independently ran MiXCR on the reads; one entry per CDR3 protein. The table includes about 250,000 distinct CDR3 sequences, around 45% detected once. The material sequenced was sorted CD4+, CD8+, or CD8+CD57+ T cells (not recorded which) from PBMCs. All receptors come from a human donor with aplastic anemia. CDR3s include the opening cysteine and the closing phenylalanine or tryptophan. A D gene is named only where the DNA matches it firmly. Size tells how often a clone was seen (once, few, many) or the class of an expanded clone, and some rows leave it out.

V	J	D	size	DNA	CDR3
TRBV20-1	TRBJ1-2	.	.	TGCAGTGCTAGAGATAGCAGGGCTCGTCCCGGCTACACCTTC	CSARDSRARPGYTF
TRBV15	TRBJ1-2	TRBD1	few	TGTGCCACCAGCAGAGAGGACAGGGGACTTCTGTATGGCTACACCTTC	CATSREDRGLLYGYTF
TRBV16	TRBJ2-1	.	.	TGTGCCAGCAGCCAGTCCGCGAATGAGCAGTTCTTC	CASSQSANEQFF
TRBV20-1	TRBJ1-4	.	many	TGCAGTGCTAGCCGGGACGGTAATGAAAAACTGTTTTTT	CSASRDGNEKLFF
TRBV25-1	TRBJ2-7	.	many	TGTGCCTGCAGGGGAGGGACCGACAAGGGCTACGAGCAGTACTTC	CACRGGTDKGYEQYF
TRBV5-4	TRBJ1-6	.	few	TGTGCCAGCAGCCAAGAGGGCAATAATTCACCCCTCCACTTT	CASSQEGNNSPLHF
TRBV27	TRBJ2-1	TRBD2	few	TGTGCCAGCAGTGCTTCGACTAGCGGGAGAAATGAGCAGTTCTTC	CASSASTSGRNEQFF
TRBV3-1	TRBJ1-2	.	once	TGTGCCAGCAGCCAAGATCAGGCCCCAGGGGGCTACACCTTC	CASSQDQAPGGYTF
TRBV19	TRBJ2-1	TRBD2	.	TGTGCCAGTAGTTCCTCTAGCGGGGTCAATGAGCAGTTCTTC	CASSSSSGVNEQFF
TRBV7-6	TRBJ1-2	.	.	TGTGCCAGCAGCTGGGTACAGAATCCTAACTATGGCTACACCTTC	CASSWVQNPNYGYTF
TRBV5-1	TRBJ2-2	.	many	TGCGCCAGCAGCAGGACCGTGGTAGCGGTGGAGGACACCGGGGAGCTGTTTTTT	CASSRTVVAVEDTGELFF
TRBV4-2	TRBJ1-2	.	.	TGTGCCAGCAGCCAAGATCAGGCAGCCCGGCGGAGTGGCTACACCTTC	CASSQDQAARRSGYTF
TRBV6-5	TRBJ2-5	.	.	TGTGCCAGCAGTTACTCAAAGTACCAAGAGACCCAGTACTTC	CASSYSKYQETQYF
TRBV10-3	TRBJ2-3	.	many	TGTGCCATCAGTGAGTCTGTCAGGGGAGATACGCAGTATTTT	CAISESVRGDTQYF
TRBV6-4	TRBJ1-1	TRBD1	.	TGTGCCAGCAGTGACGGGGGGGCCACCGGGGACAGGACGGAAGCTTTCTTT	CASSDGGATGDRTEAFF
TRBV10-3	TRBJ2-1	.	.	TGTGCCATCACCGATGACCCGAGTAATGAGCAGTTCTTC	CAITDDPSNEQFF
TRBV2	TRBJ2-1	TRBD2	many	TGTGCCAGCAGTGAAGAAAGCGGGGGGCACAATGAGCAGTTCTTC	CASSEESGGHNEQFF
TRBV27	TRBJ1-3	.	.	TGTGCCAGCAGTTTTCAGGGGGGAAACACCATATATTTT	CASSFQGGNTIYF
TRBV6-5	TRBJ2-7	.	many	TGTGCCAGCAGTTACGGCGGGGACTACGAGCAGTACTTC	CASSYGGDYEQYF
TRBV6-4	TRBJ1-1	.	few	TGTGCCAGCAGTAGCGGCTACACTGAAGCTTTCTTT	CASSSGYTEAFF
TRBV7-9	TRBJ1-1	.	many	TGTGCCAGCAGCCCAGATCTCGGGAACACTGAAGCTTTCTTT	CASSPDLGNTEAFF
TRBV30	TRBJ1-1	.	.	TGTGCCTGGAGTTCCACCGCGGGGAAGAGCACTGAAGCTTTCTTT	CAWSSTAGKSTEAFF